The rows below give T cell receptor beta chains drawn from one sample of a study of OX40 agonist ivuxolimab in advanced cancers. Only in-frame clones appear in the TCRdb table, and some are missing; sequencing was by immunoSEQ multiplex PCR. The sample shows 45,000 to 55,000 clones, roughly nine tenths of them seen only once. The sequenced sample was CD4+ or CD8+ T cells sorted from blood, obtained in a trial of the OX40 agonist ivuxolimab. Source of these receptors: an adult with an advanced solid tumor such as melanoma, head and neck, liver or kidney cancer. Each CDR3 is given with its conserved first and last residue. A D gene is named only where the DNA matches it firmly. Clone size, where shown, is once, few, many, or a class for clones that have expanded.

.	TRBV28	.	TRBJ2-2	CASRFITLNTGELFF	TGTGCCAGCAGGTTCATAACCCTAAACACCGGGGAGCTGTTTTTT
TRBD1	TRBV30	.	TRBJ2-5	CAWRKGQLQETQYF	TGTGCCTGGAGGAAGGGACAGTTACAAGAGACCCAGTACTTC
.	TRBV5-1	.	TRBJ2-1	CASSFTSRSSYNEQFF	TGCGCCAGCAGCTTCACTTCCAGAAGCTCCTACAATGAGCAGTTCTTC
TRBD1	TRBV9	once	TRBJ2-3	CASSGAGDRGYTDTQYF	TGTGCCAGCAGCGGCGCGGGGGACAGGGGCTACACAGATACGCAGTATTTT
.	TRBV4-2	.	TRBJ2-7	CASSQDEGGVRYEQYF	TGTGCCAGCAGCCAAGATGAGGGGGGAGTGAGATACGAGCAGTACTTC
.	TRBV29-1	.	TRBJ2-5	CSVEEWQGETQYF	TGCAGCGTTGAAGAGTGGCAGGGGGAGACCCAGTACTTC
.	TRBV19	.	TRBJ1-3	CASAIEGFGNTIYF	TGTGCCAGTGCGATTGAGGGCTTTGGAAACACCATATATTTT
.	TRBV28	.	TRBJ1-4	CASSLFSGATNEKLFF	TGTGCCAGCAGTTTATTTTCAGGAGCAACTAATGAAAAACTGTTTTTT
.	TRBV11-2	.	TRBJ1-5	CASRDPYSNQPQHF	TGTGCCAGCAGGGACCCCTATAGCAATCAGCCCCAGCATTTT
.	TRBV30	.	TRBJ1-1	CAWSGQLNTEAFF	TGTGCCTGGAGTGGACAGTTGAACACTGAAGCTTTCTTT
.	TRBV6-5	.	TRBJ2-5	CASSYSPGQETQYF	TGTGCCAGCAGTTACTCCCCGGGTCAAGAGACCCAGTACTTC
TRBD2	TRBV2	.	TRBJ2-1	CASIDLAGGPMNEQFF	TGTGCCAGCATTGATCTAGCGGGAGGGCCGATGAATGAGCAGTTCTTC
TRBD1	TRBV18	.	TRBJ2-5	CASSDRGETQYF	TGTGCCAGCTCAGACAGGGGGGAGACCCAGTACTTC
.	TRBV2	.	TRBJ2-1	CASGGGQGYNEQFF	TGTGCCAGCGGGGGAGGGCAGGGGTACAATGAGCAGTTCTTC
.	TRBV9	.	TRBJ1-5	CASSPKRQPQHF	TGTGCCAGCAGCCCGAAGAGGCAGCCCCAGCATTTT
.	TRBV29-1	.	TRBJ1-5	CSVGQNSNQPQHF	TGCAGCGTTGGACAGAATAGCAATCAGCCCCAGCATTTT
TRBD1	TRBV7-6	few	TRBJ1-4	CASSPGQAGANEKLFF	TGTGCCAGCAGCCCTGGACAGGCCGGGGCTAATGAAAAACTGTTTTTT
TRBD2	TRBV5-1	.	TRBJ2-7	CASSLKREALYEQYF	TGCGCCAGCAGCTTAAAGCGGGAGGCACTGTACGAGCAGTACTTC
.	TRBV10-3	.	TRBJ2-1	CAISESMGQFF	TGTGCCATCAGTGAGTCGATGGGGCAGTTCTTC
.	TRBV10-3	.	TRBJ2-3	CAIGLASGTDTQYF	TGTGCCATCGGTCTCGCTAGCGGCACAGATACGCAGTATTTT
TRBD1	TRBV6-5	once	TRBJ2-7	CASREGQAGSYEQYF	TGTGCCAGCAGGGAGGGACAGGCAGGCTCCTACGAGCAGTACTTC
TRBD2	TRBV19	.	TRBJ2-5	CASSTSGRFEETQYF	TGTGCCAGTAGTACTAGCGGGAGATTTGAGGAGACCCAGTACTTC
.	TRBV6-6	.	TRBJ1-2	CASTQNNYGYTF	TGTGCCAGCACACAGAATAACTATGGCTACACCTTC